These 16 T cell receptor beta chains were all obtained from the same sample, sequenced in a study of cytomegalovirus exposure and HLA in healthy donors. It was with 60 Vbeta and 13 Jbeta primers that the PCR ran. Assay used: immunoSEQ multiplex PCR; TCRdb lists only in-frame clones, some missing. The sample carries about 160,000 clones, roughly four fifths recorded once. The sequenced sample was PBMCs. The receptors here all came from a woman in her fifties or sixties in good health and CMV-seronegative.

This clone was detected only once. The chain recombines TRBV7-3 with TRBJ1-1, with a tentative D call TRBD1 (5 bases). Trimming took 5 bases from V and 10 from J, leaving 17 bases between them. The CDR3 is made up of 13 amino acids. The germline V gene encodes CDR1 SGHTA and CDR2 FQGTGA. The CDR3 region is CASSPSGQGVAFF. CDR3 in DNA: TGTGCCAGCAGCCCCTCCGGTCAGGGCGTAGCTTTCTTT. Using reference TRBV7-3 and TRBJ1-1 for the parts outside the CDR3, the full variable domain is GAGVSQTPSNKVTEKGKYVELRCDPISGHTALYWYRQSLGQGPEFLIYFQGTGAADDSGLPNDRFFAVRPEGSVSTLKIQRTERGDSAVYLCASSPSGQGVAFFGQGTRLTVV.

The rearrangement links TRBV9 to TRBJ1-2; 7 bases are shared with TRBD1. The CDR3 loop spans 12 amino acids. Losses at the gene ends were 3 bases for V and 8 bases for J; bases not matched to a gene: 4. From germline, CDR1 is SGDLS and CDR2 YYNGEE. CDR3 loop: CASSGGTVGYTF. In DNA, the CDR3 is TGTGCCAGCAGCGGGGGGACAGTCGGCTACACCTTC. Filled out from reference TRBV9 and TRBJ1-2, the complete variable domain reads DSGVTQTPKHLITATGQRVTLRCSPRSGDLSVYWYQQSLDQGLQFLIQYYNGEERAKGNILERFSAQQFPDLHSELNLSSLELGDSALYFCASSGGTVGYTFGSGTRLTVV.

J is TRBJ2-5 and V is TRBV29-1; TRBD2 matches 8 bases. This CDR3 contains 12 residues. From germline, CDR1 is SQVTM and CDR2 ANQGSEA. The DNA of the CDR3 is TGCTCGGGGGGGGGCCCACAAGAGACCCAGTACTTC. Residues: CSGGGPQETQYF. Full variable domain (missing parts from reference TRBV29-1 and TRBJ2-5): SAVISQKPSRDICQRGTSLTIQCQVDSQVTMMFWYRQQPGQSLTLIATANQGSEATYESGFVIDKFPISRPNLTFSTLTVSNMSPEDSSIYLCSGGGPQETQYFGPGTRLLVL.

V usage is TRBV29-1 and J usage is TRBJ1-4; a weak D match, TRBD1 (5 bases). V dropped 4 bases and J dropped 5 bases, with 14 bases sitting between them. Germline-derived CDR1 and CDR2 are SQVTM and ANQGSEA. The CDR3 length is 14 residues. The chain's CDR3 is CSVAEGGANEKLFF. Here the CDR3 DNA reads TGCAGCGTTGCCGAGGGCGGGGCGAATGAAAAACTGTTTTTT.

This chain links TRBV27 with TRBJ1-2; possibly TRBD1 for D (5 bases). The CDR3 spans 12 residues. Germline V gene data show CDR1 as MNHEY and CDR2 as SMNVEV (reference sequence). Trimming stripped 3 bases from V and 4 bases from J, with 6 bases between. DNA of the CDR3: TGTGCCAGCAGTTTTAGGGGCTATGGCTACACCTTC. It encodes CASSFRGYGYTF.

DNA for the CDR3: TGTGCCAGCTCCCCAGCCCCCAGGGAAGGCTATGGCTACACCTTC. It yields the protein CASSPAPREGYGYTF. V usage is TRBV18 and J usage is TRBJ1-2, with a weak D call TRBD1 (5 bases). CDR3 length: 15 amino acids. CDR1 and CDR2 from the germline V gene are KGHSH and LQKENI. V was trimmed by 6 bases and J by 4 bases, leaving 18 bases between them.

The chain is built from TRBV14 and TRBJ1-4; D ambiguous. Germline-derived CDR1 and CDR2 are SGHDN and FVKESK. V was clipped by 0 bases and J by 0 bases, with 8 bases between them. This CDR3 comprises 16 residues. The CDR3 sequence: CASSQEAHATNEKLFF. The CDR3 DNA sequence: TGTGCCAGCAGCCAAGAAGCTCATGCAACTAATGAAAAACTGTTTTTT. Looking up the rest from reference TRBV14 and TRBJ1-4 gives the full variable domain: EAGVTQFPSHSVIEKGQTVTLRCDPISGHDNLYWYRRVMGKEIKFLLHFVKESKQDESGMPNNRFLAERTGGTYSTLKVQPAELEDSGVYFCASSQEAHATNEKLFFGSGTQLSVL.

V usage is TRBV27 and J usage is TRBJ2-2; TRBD1 is a possible D gene (6 bases). CDR1 MNHEY and CDR2 SMNVEV come from the germline V gene (reference sequence). This CDR3 spans 16 amino acids. V gave up 3 bases and J gave up 2 bases, with 13 bases separating them. CDR3 residues: CASSFNPDRNTGELFF. CDR3 sequence (DNA): TGTGCCAGCAGTTTTAATCCGGACAGAAACACCGGGGAGCTGTTTTTT.

This clone was seen a single time. V usage is TRBV11-3 and J usage is TRBJ1-3; 9 bases align to TRBD1. V gave up 6 bases and J gave up 3 bases; unmatched junction bases: 6. There are 15 residues in the CDR3. Looked up from germline, CDR1 is SGHNT and CDR2 is YENEEA. CDR3 nucleotides: TGTGCCAGCAGTTCTAACAGGGGGCTTGGAAACACCATATATTTT. It codes for CASSSNRGLGNTIYF.

The chain uses TRBV10-3 and TRBJ1-1; TRBD1 agrees at 8 bases. The germline V gene has CDR1 ENHRY and CDR2 SYGVKD. This CDR3 contains 14 residues. V was clipped by 3 bases and J by 1 base; unmatched bases: 1. CDR3 protein: CAISDGTGNTEAFF. CDR3 coding DNA: TGTGCCATCAGTGACGGGACAGGGAACACTGAAGCTTTCTTT.

In DNA form, the CDR3 reads TGTGCCAGCAGCAGAACGGGACAGGGGGCGGGCACTGAAGCTTTCTTT. This encodes CASSRTGQGAGTEAFF. V gene TRBV9 combines with J gene TRBJ1-1; 12 positions match TRBD1. Germline V gene lookup returns CDR1 SGDLS and CDR2 YYNGEE. The CDR3 sequence is 16 residues long. V lost 4 bases to trimming and J lost 4 bases; unmatched junction nucleotides: 8. The variable domain in full, completed from reference TRBV9 and TRBJ1-1, reads DSGVTQTPKHLITATGQRVTLRCSPRSGDLSVYWYQQSLDQGLQFLIQYYNGEERAKGNILERFSAQQFPDLHSELNLSSLELGDSALYFCASSRTGQGAGTEAFFGQGTRLTVV.

V and J are TRBV28 and TRBJ2-2; 14 bases agree with TRBD2. Germline loops: CDR1 MDHEN, CDR2 SYDVKM. The CDR3 is 17 residues long. The V and J ends lost 5 bases and 4 bases, in that order; junction bases with no gene match: 6. The CDR3 spells CASSPTSGRASTGELFF. In nucleotides, the CDR3 is TGTGCCAGCAGTCCGACTAGCGGGAGGGCCAGCACCGGGGAGCTGTTTTTT.

The chain carries TRBV6-6 and TRBJ2-3, with 10 positions matching TRBD1. V lost 5 bases to trimming and J lost 4 bases; unmatched junction nucleotides: 6. The CDR3 has 15 residues. CDR1 is MNHNY, CDR2 SVGAGI, per germline (reference sequence). Here the CDR3 reads CASSRGGTGADTQYF. CDR3 coding DNA: TGTGCCAGCAGTAGGGGCGGGACAGGGGCAGATACGCAGTATTTT.

This clone was counted a few times. The rearrangement uses TRBV9 and TRBJ2-3; the match to TRBD2 covers 9 bases. This CDR3 has 17 residues. Germline values: CDR1 SGDLS, CDR2 YYNGEE. Trimming at V came to 0 bases and at J to 5 bases, leaving 10 bases not matched to a gene. The CDR3 reads CASSVGAAGGPGDTQYF. The DNA for the CDR3 is TGTGCCAGCAGCGTAGGAGCGGCGGGGGGGCCAGGAGATACGCAGTATTTT.

This rearrangement joins TRBV7-2 to TRBJ2-3, with D unclear. The germline V gene has CDR1 SGHTA and CDR2 FQGNSA. The CDR3 has 14 amino acids. The V gene lost 3 bases and the J gene lost 2 bases, with 9 bases spanning the gap. The CDR3 here is CASSLVQYTDTQYF. The CDR3 nucleotides are TGTGCCAGCAGCTTGGTACAGTACACAGATACGCAGTATTTT.

This clone was counted once. The V gene is TRBV11-2, the J gene TRBJ1-3; no clear D gene. CDR3 size: 12 residues. The germline V and J ends were trimmed by 0 bases and 7 bases, with 4 bases remaining between them. Looked up from germline, CDR1 is SGHAT and CDR2 is FQNNGV. In nucleotides, the CDR3 is TGTGCCAGCAGCTTAGATCGGAACACCATATATTTT. This sequence encodes CASSLDRNTIYF.